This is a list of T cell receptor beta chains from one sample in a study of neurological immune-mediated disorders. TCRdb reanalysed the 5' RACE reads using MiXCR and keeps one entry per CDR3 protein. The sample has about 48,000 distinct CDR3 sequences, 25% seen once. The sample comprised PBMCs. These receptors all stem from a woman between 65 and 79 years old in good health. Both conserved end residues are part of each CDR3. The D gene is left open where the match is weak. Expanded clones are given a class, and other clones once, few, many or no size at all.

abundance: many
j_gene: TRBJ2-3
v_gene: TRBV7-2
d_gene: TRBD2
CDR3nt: TGTGCCAGCAGGCTATTCGGGGGGACCACAGATACGCAGTATTTT
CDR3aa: CASRLFGGTTDTQYF

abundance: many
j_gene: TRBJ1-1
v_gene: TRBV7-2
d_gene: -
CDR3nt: TGTGCCAGCAGCACCAGGGGTTTCGGCACTGAAGCTTTCTTT
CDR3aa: CASSTRGFGTEAFF

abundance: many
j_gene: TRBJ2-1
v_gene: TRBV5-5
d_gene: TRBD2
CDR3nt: TGTGCCAGCAGCTTGGTTGTCGGGACTAGAACCACCGGGATGCACAATGAGCAGTTCTTC
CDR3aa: CASSLVVGTRTTGMHNEQFF

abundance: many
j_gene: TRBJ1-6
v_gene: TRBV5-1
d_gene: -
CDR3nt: TGCGCCAGCAGCTTCGCAGGGGCGGATAATTCACCCCTCCACTTT
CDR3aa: CASSFAGADNSPLHF

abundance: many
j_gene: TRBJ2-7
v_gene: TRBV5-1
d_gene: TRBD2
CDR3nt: TGCGCCAGCCGGGACGGACTAGCGGGGACCTACGAGCAGTACTTC
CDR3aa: CASRDGLAGTYEQYF

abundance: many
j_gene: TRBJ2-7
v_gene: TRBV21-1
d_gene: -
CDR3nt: TGTGCCAGCAGCCCCCGAGGGGGTTATAGCTCCTACGAGCAGTACTTC
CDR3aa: CASSPRGGYSSYEQYF

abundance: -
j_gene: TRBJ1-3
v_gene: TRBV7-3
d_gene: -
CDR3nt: TGTGCCAGCAGCTTATCGGGGGGGACTGATTACTCTGGAAACACCATATATTTT
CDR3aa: CASSLSGGTDYSGNTIYF

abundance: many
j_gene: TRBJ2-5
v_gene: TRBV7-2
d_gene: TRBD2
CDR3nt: TGTGCCAGCAGCAAGACTAGCTGGGAGACCCAGTACTTC
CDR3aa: CASSKTSWETQYF

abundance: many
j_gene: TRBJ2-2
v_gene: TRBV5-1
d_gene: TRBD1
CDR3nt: TGCGCCAGCAGCTTGGGGACAGGGAACACCGGGGAGCTGTTTTTT
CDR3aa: CASSLGTGNTGELFF

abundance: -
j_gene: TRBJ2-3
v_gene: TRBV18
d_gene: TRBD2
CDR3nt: TGTGCCAGCTCACCACCAGCGGGGACAGATACGCAGTATTTT
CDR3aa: CASSPPAGTDTQYF